The T cell receptor (beta chain) described here comes from a study of cytomegalovirus exposure and HLA in healthy donors. Study conclusions and caveats: A link between a missense DCLRE1C variant and TCR beta V- and J-gene trimming emerged from a later analysis. Data from an earlier analysis indicated that most TCR beta V segments were productive either about 87% or about 30% of the time. Indistinguishable V segments such as TRBV6-2 and TRBV6-3 were excluded. Reports indicated that the classifier achieved high specificity and sensitivity in diagnosing cytomegalovirus status.

V lost 4 bases, J lost 5 bases, and 12 bases lay in between. This CDR3 region has 14 residues. The germline CDR1 and CDR2 sequences are ENHRY and SYGVKD. The PCR employed 60 Vbeta primers together with 13 Jbeta primers. TCRdb's copy holds only in-frame clones and misses some; the assay was immunoSEQ multiplex PCR. The table lists 100,000 to 150,000 clones, roughly four fifths of them singletons. About this clone: Its antigen is not known.

The material sequenced was PBMCs. V is TRBV10-3 and J is TRBJ2-1; no clear D gene. The origin of this receptor is a girl aged 2 to 9 in good health and CMV-seronegative. CDR3 loop: CAISAAAFDNEQFF. For the CDR3, the DNA is TGTGCCATCAGTGCGGCGGCCTTCGACAATGAGCAGTTCTTC.